This TCR beta chain is drawn from a study of blood T cell repertoires in COVID-19 (dated by TCRdb to 2020 to 2021). With respect to the entire study: The collaborator samples originated in the United States, Italy and Spain and spanned the acute and convalescent phases of COVID-19. The samples were drawn from the first 160 participants of the ongoing ImmuneRACE study and from 950 to 1,500 subjects provided by 6 global collaborators. The material from the prospective study consisted of cDNA or gDNA derived from T cells, B-cell-depleted T cells, or PBMCs. The sample metadata nearly always contained a de-identified subject ID, COVID-19 status, age in years and sex. The dataset comprised deeply sampled blood TCRbeta repertoires from subjects exposed to, actively infected with, or recovered from COVID-19. Where HLA class I and class II types were available, the types were taken from metadata supplied by the sample provider, not from assay-based typing. A freely available public database, intended as a resource for researchers studying the immune response to SARS-CoV-2, is where the repertoires were released.

TCRbeta CDR3 regions were amplified from genomic DNA using the immunoSEQ Assay, a bias-controlled multiplex PCR. In the authors' own workflow: The number of nucleated cells in each sample was estimated by amplification of reference gene primers within the assay. To quantify the absolute abundance of each unique TCRbeta CDR3 rearrangement, sequence reads were collapsed and filtered. For each sample, productive Simpson clonality was calculated by taking the square root of Simpson's diversity index across productive rearrangements. TCRdb mirrors the immuneACCESS table, restricted to in-frame sequences. Some clones are absent from its copies; in checked studies, under half trace to an unresolved V gene, and the reason for the others is unknown. Clonal size and the V and J genes are those of that table, whereas D and trimming came from the DNA. In this sample the table shows under 70,000 clones, around 90% of which occur a single time. The ten largest make up 10% to 15% of the sample.

CDR1 SGHRS and CDR2 YFSETQ were looked up in the germline V gene. The CDR3 covers 13 residues, taking in both the cysteine and the phenylalanine. Just the 39-base CDR3 DNA is kept, in frame starting at base 1. The V end loses 0 bases and the J end loses 4 bases, and a stretch of 5 bases separates them. Turning to this clone: No antigen is known for it. Per-base qualities were not stored, and no clone one base away is much larger.

Whole blood was collected in K2EDTA tubes by collaborating institutions according to the institutions' own protocols. For TCRbeta analysis, collaborator samples were shipped as frozen whole blood, as isolated PBMCs, or as DNA extracted from either sample type. What the research found in general, with its limitations: Clinical and demographic metadata were provided uncurated, with the amount varying by source and participant.

The chain couples TRBV5-1 to TRBJ1-5; the D gene remains uncertain. The sequenced sample was peripheral blood. The TCR originated in a man between 60 and 70 years old with active COVID-19. The sequenced DNA: TGCGCCAGCAGCTTGGGGCAGAATCAGCCCCAGCATTTT. The resulting protein is CASSLGQNQPQHF.